The T cell receptor beta chain described here comes from a study of blood T cell repertoires in COVID-19. Seattle-derived patients entered the study during active infection and were followed longitudinally. Trimming at V came to 6 bases and at J to 2 bases, leaving 7 bases not matched to a gene. The CDR3 runs to 14 residues. CDR1 is SGHNT, CDR2 YENEEA, per germline. Authors' analysis steps: Amplification with reference gene primers provided the estimates of nucleated cell counts. Assay: immunoSEQ multiplex PCR; the TCRdb copy retains only in-frame clones and omits some. For V, J and clone size, that table is used; D and trimming come from the DNA. Of approximately 330,000 clones listed, about nine tenths are singletons.

Sequencing was done on a sample of peripheral blood. The receptor comes from a man in his thirties or forties with COVID-19, enrolled during active disease. The gene calls are TRBV11-3 and TRBJ2-7; TRBD1 aligns across 7 bases. The CDR3 reads CASSTGTVPYEQYF. The CDR3 bases are TGTGCCAGCAGTACCGGGACAGTACCCTACGAGCAGTACTTC.